This T cell receptor (beta chain) was sequenced during a study of a mutant IDH1 vaccine in newly diagnosed glioma. About the research overall: Vaccines were first given 4-6 weeks after radiotherapy alone, or with temozolomide cycles. Previous care, which was radiotherapy, temozolomide, or both, most often involved both.

The sample's time point: week 47, end of study. It was 300 ug of mutant IDH1 20-mer peptide that made up each vaccine dose, given with topical imiquimod. Donor diagnoses consisted of new WHO grade 3 or 4 IDH1-mutant, ATRX-lost astrocytomas. CDR1 ENHRY and CDR2 SYGVKD come from the germline V gene. Unmatched junction bases numbered 2, after V lost 6 bases and J lost 0 bases. This CDR3 is built from 14 residues. Findings of the study overall: Of all patients, 93.3% showed vaccine-induced immune responses.

Some clones are missing from TCRdb's copy, which holds only in-frame ones; the method was immunoSEQ multiplex PCR. This sample carries 9,500 to 12,000 clones, 81% of them seen once, and the ten largest clones take around 18%. A few counts support this clone. Its specificity is not known. This sample also contains other DNA sequences that code for the same CDR3. The chain uses TRBV10-3 and TRBJ1-5, with 7 bases identical to TRBD1. This sequence was found in a man aged 25-40 years with glioma. The material was PBMCs, obtained from a glioma patient whose treatment included an IDH1 peptide vaccine. The CDR3 here is CAISDRDSNQPQHF. The CDR3 region has the DNA TGTGCCATCAGCGACAGGGATAGCAATCAGCCCCAGCATTTT.